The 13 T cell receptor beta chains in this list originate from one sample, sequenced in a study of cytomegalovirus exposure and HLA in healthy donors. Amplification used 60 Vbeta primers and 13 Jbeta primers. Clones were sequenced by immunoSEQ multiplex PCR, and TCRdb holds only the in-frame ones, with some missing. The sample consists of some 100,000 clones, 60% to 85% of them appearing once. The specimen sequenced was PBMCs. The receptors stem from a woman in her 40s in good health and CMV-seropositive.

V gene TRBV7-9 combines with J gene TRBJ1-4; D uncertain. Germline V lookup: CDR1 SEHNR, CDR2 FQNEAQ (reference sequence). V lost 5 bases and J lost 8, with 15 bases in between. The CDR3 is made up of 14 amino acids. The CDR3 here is CASSRLADEEKLFF. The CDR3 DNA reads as TGTGCCAGCAGCCGCTTAGCGGACGAAGAAAAACTGTTTTTT.

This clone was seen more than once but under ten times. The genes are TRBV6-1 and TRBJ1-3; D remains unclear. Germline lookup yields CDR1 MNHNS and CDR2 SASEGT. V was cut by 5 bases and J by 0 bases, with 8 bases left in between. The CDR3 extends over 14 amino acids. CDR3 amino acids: CASSTDNSGNTIYF. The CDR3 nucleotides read TGTGCCAGCAGTACCGACAACTCTGGAAACACCATATATTTT.

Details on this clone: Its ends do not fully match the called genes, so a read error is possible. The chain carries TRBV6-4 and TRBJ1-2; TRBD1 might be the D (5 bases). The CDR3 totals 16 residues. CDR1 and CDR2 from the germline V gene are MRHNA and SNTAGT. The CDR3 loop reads CAGSPDSSMEFYGYTF. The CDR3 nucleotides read TGTGCCGGCAGCCCCGACAGCAGTATGGAATTCTATGGCTACACCTTC.

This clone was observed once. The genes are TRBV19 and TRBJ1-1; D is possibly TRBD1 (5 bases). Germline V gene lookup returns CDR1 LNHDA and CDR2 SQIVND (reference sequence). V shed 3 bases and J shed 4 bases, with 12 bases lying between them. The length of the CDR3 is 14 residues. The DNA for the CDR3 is TGTGCCAGTAGTATTTGGGGCCGGGTCACTGAAGCTTTCTTT. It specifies CASSIWGRVTEAFF.

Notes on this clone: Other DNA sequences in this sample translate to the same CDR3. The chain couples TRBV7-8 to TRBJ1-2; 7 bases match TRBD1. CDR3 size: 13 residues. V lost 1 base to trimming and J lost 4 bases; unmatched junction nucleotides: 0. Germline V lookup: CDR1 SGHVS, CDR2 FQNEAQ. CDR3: CASSLGQGYGYTF. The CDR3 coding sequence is TGTGCCAGCAGCTTAGGACAGGGCTATGGCTACACCTTC. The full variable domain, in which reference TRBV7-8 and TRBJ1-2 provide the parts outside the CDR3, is GAGVSQSPRYKVAKRGQDVALRCDPISGHVSLFWYQQALGQGPEFLTYFQNEAQLDKSGLPSDRFFAERPEGSVSTLKIQRTQQEDSAVYLCASSLGQGYGYTFGSGTRLTVV.

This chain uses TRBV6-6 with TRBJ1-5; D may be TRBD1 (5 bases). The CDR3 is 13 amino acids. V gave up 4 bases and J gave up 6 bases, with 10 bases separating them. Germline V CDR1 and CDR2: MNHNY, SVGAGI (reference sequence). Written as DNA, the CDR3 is TGTGCCAGCAGTTCGGGGGGACGTCAGCCCCAGCATTTT. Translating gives CASSSGGRQPQHF.

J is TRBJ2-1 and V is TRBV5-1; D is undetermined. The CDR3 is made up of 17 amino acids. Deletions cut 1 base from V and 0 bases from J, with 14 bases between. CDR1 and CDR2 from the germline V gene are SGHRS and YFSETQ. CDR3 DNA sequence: TGCGCCAGCAGCTTGCTCAGTCCCCCTGGCTCCTACAATGAGCAGTTCTTC. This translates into CASSLLSPPGSYNEQFF. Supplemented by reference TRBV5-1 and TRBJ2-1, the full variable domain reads KAGVTQTPRYLIKTRGQQVTLSCSPISGHRSVSWYQQTPGQGLQFLFEYFSETQRNKGNFPGRFSGRQFSNSRSEMNVSTLELGDSALYLCASSLLSPPGSYNEQFFGPGTRLTVL.

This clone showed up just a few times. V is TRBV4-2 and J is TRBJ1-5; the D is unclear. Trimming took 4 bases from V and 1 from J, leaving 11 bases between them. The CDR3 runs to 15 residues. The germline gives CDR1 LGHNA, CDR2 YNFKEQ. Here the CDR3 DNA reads TGTGCCAGCAGCCGAGAAAGTACAAGCAATCAGCCCCAGCATTTT. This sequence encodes CASSRESTSNQPQHF.

The CDR3 coding sequence is TGTGCCAGCAGCCAACAGGACAGGGGCAATCAGCCCCAGCATTTT. Its translation is CASSQQDRGNQPQHF. The J gene is TRBJ1-5, the V gene TRBV4-2; TRBD1 aligns across 8 bases. Germline CDR1 reads LGHNA; CDR2 reads YNFKEQ. CDR3 size: 15 residues. The V and J ends lost 2 bases and 2 bases, in that order; junction bases with no gene match: 2.

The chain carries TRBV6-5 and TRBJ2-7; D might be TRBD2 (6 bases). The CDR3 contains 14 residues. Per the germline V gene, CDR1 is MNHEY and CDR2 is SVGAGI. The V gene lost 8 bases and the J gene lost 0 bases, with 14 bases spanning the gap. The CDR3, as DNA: TGTGCCAGCCGCGGGATTGGACGCTCCTACGAGCAGTACTTC. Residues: CASRGIGRSYEQYF.

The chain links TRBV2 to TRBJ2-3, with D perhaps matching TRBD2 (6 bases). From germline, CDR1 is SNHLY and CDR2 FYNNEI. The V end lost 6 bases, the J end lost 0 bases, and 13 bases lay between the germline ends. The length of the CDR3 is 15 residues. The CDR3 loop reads CASSGDSTSTDTQYF. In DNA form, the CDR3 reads TGTGCCAGCAGCGGGGACTCTACTAGCACAGATACGCAGTATTTT.

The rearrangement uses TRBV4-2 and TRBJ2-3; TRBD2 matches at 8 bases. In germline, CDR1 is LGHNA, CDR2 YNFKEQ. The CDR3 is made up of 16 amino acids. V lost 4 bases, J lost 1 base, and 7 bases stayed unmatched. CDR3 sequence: CASSLFGTSGTDTQYF. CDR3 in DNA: TGTGCCAGCAGCCTCTTCGGGACTAGTGGCACAGATACGCAGTATTTT.

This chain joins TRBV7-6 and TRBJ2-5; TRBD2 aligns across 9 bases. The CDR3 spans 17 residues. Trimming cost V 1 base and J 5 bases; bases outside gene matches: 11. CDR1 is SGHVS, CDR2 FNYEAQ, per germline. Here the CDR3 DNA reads TGTGCCAGCAGCTTAGAAGCGGGGGGCCTATCTGGGGAGACCCAGTACTTC. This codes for CASSLEAGGLSGETQYF.